These 23 T cell receptor beta chains were all obtained from the same sample, sequenced in a study of shared clonotypes between healthy human individuals. TCRdb's copy holds only in-frame clones and misses some; the assay was immunoSEQ multiplex PCR. This sample yields millions of clones, of which about 92% are seen a single time; roughly 1.8% belongs to the top ten. Naive CD8 isolation took CD45RO-negative cells positively selected for CCR7 and excluded terminally differentiated effector memory CD45RA+ cells. The sample taken for sequencing was naive CD8+ T cells from PBMCs. These receptors were collected from a man aged 18 to 35 in good health. Some clones in this sample may be carry-over from other donors' samples.

As concerns this clone: Other nucleotide sequences from this sample produce the same CDR3. This chain links TRBV28 with TRBJ2-7; D is ambiguous. The length of the CDR3 is 12 residues. Looked up from germline, CDR1 is MDHEN and CDR2 is SYDVKM. Trimming shortened V by 6 bases and J by 3 bases, and 9 bases separated the two germline ends. DNA for the CDR3: TGTGCCAGCAGCTTTAGGGTCTACGAGCAGTACTTC. Translating gives CASSFRVYEQYF. The whole variable domain, remainder taken from reference TRBV28 and TRBJ2-7, is DVKVTQSSRYLVKRTGEKVFLECVQDMDHENMFWYRQDPGLGLRLIYFSYDVKMKEKGDIPEGYSVSREKKERFSLILESASTNQTSMYLCASSFRVYEQYFGPGTRLTVT.

The chain links TRBV19 to TRBJ1-1, with 7 bases lining up with TRBD1. The CDR3 totals 17 residues. Germline V CDR1 and CDR2: LNHDA, SQIVND (reference sequence). J gave up 8 bases and V 2 bases, and 17 bases lay outside the gene matches. This CDR3 reads CASSITPSMEGAREAFF. As DNA, the CDR3 is TGTGCCAGTAGTATAACCCCCTCCATGGAGGGGGCAAGGGAAGCTTTCTTT.

This clone showed up just a few times. This sequence joins TRBV7-8 and TRBJ1-5; D gene unclear. The germline V and J ends were trimmed by 2 bases and 4 bases, with 9 bases remaining between them. The CDR3 totals 14 residues. CDR1 SGHVS and CDR2 FQNEAQ come from the germline V gene. In nucleotides, the CDR3 is TGTGCCAGCAGCTTAACTTTTGGGAATCAGCCCCAGCATTTT. This gives the protein CASSLTFGNQPQHF.

The rearrangement links TRBV5-6 to TRBJ2-1, with 10 bases aligning to TRBD2. CDR3 length: 12 residues. V lost 2 bases and J lost 13; bases outside the gene matches: 3. CDR1 is SGHDT, CDR2 YYEEEE, per germline. CDR3 loop: CASSFSSGSQFF. The CDR3 region has the DNA TGTGCCAGCAGCTTCTCTAGCGGGAGTCAGTTCTTC.

This clone was observed a handful of times. The chain employs TRBV6-5 and TRBJ2-2; D gene uncertain. CDR3 size: 13 residues. V dropped 6 bases and J dropped 8 bases, with 13 bases sitting between them. The V gene's germline CDR1 is MNHEY and CDR2 SVGAGI. This CDR3 is CASSPPSEGELFF. The CDR3 DNA reads TGTGCCAGCAGCCCCCCATCCGAGGGGGAGCTGTTTTTT.

The rearrangement uses TRBV19 and TRBJ2-1; no definite D call. Trimming stripped 3 bases from V and 2 bases from J, with 8 bases between. Looked up from germline, CDR1 is LNHDA and CDR2 is SQIVND (reference sequence). The CDR3 is made up of 14 amino acids. The CDR3 nucleotides read TGTGCCAGTAGTATGAAACTTACCTACAATGAGCAGTTCTTC. Translating gives CASSMKLTYNEQFF.

Comment on this clone: One end of the junction does not line up with germline, which may come from a read error. This rearrangement joins TRBV7-8 to TRBJ2-7; 10 bases are shared with TRBD2. The CDR3 covers 14 residues. Germline CDR1 reads SGHVS; CDR2 reads FQNEAQ. CDR3 DNA sequence: TGTGCCAGCAGCCCAGGGTGGCTAGCGGGAGCCGGTGCCTTC. This gives the protein CASSPGWLAGAGAF.

Turning to this clone: Other DNA sequences in the sample encode the same CDR3. This chain connects TRBV27 to TRBJ2-7, with D possibly TRBD2 on 5 matching bases. This CDR3 is 13 amino acids long. Germline CDR1 is MNHEY and CDR2 is SMNVEV (reference sequence). V was pared by 4 bases and J by 0 bases, with 7 bases between. CDR3 protein: CASSYGLSYEQYF. The CDR3 DNA reads TGTGCCAGCAGTTATGGACTCTCCTACGAGCAGTACTTC.

The chain joins TRBV10-3 to TRBJ2-7; TRBD1 matches 11 bases. The CDR3 runs 15 residues. Germline CDR1 is ENHRY and CDR2 is SYGVKD. The ends lost 1 base at V and 5 bases at J; junction bases unmatched: 4. CDR3 region: CAISEWGQGEDEQYF. The DNA of the CDR3 is TGTGCCATCAGTGAGTGGGGACAGGGGGAAGACGAGCAGTACTTC.

The genes are TRBV4-1 and TRBJ2-7; 13 bases agree with TRBD2. V lost 1 base, J lost 6 bases, and 6 bases stayed unmatched. The CDR3 is made up of 16 amino acids. Germline CDR1 MGHRA, CDR2 YSYEKL. The CDR3 DNA is TGCGCCAGCAGCCAAGGATTGGGACTAGCGGGAACCGAGCAGTACTTC. Translation gives CASSQGLGLAGTEQYF.

The genes are TRBV18 and TRBJ2-1; D not resolved. Trimming took off 1 base at V and 0 bases at J, with 10 bases between the two ends. This CDR3 contains 16 residues. Germline V gene lookup returns CDR1 KGHSH and CDR2 LQKENI. CDR3 protein: CASSPHPVDSYNEQFF. CDR3 bases: TGTGCCAGCTCACCACATCCGGTTGACTCCTACAATGAGCAGTTCTTC.

This rearrangement joins TRBV19 to TRBJ1-3, with a weak D call TRBD1 (5 bases). The V gene lost 8 bases and the J gene lost 2 bases, with 13 bases spanning the gap. The CDR3 totals 14 residues. CDR1 and CDR2 (germline): LNHDA, SQIVND (reference sequence). This chain's CDR3 is CASVPPGAGNTIYF. CDR3 DNA: TGTGCCAGTGTACCCCCGGGGGCTGGAAACACCATATATTTT. Combining the CDR3 with reference TRBV19 and TRBJ1-3 gives the whole variable domain DGGITQSPKYLFRKEGQNVTLSCEQNLNHDAMYWYRQDPGQGLRLIYYSQIVNDFQKGDIAEGYSVSREKKESFPLTVTSAQKNPTAFYLCASVPPGAGNTIYFGEGSWLTVV.

The chain recombines TRBV19 with TRBJ2-7; TRBD2 agrees at 9 bases. The CDR3 runs to 14 residues. Germline-derived CDR1 and CDR2 are LNHDA and SQIVND (reference sequence). Trimming removed 7 bases from V and 1 base from J; junction bases left unmatched: 5. Here the CDR3 reads CASNGGRESYEQYF. DNA of the CDR3: TGTGCCAGTAACGGCGGGAGGGAATCCTACGAGCAGTACTTC.

This chain uses TRBV6-5 with TRBJ1-2; weak D call: TRBD1 (5 bases). The CDR3 is 15 amino acids. In germline, CDR1 is MNHEY, CDR2 SVGAGI. Trimming left V 2 bases short and J 3 bases short, with 13 bases between. CDR3 bases: TGTGCCAGCAGTTACGGTGGGGCGGGGTACTATGGCTACACCTTC. Its translation is CASSYGGAGYYGYTF.

This clone was detected once. This chain links TRBV11-1 with TRBJ1-1; D is undetermined. This CDR3 region has 14 residues. The germline V gene has CDR1 SGHAT and CDR2 FQDESV (reference sequence). V lost 2 bases and J lost 3, with 10 bases in between. CDR3 in amino acids: CASSLKRWYTEAFF. Written as DNA, the CDR3 is TGTGCCAGCAGCTTAAAGCGTTGGTACACTGAAGCTTTCTTT.

The chain couples TRBV28 to TRBJ2-7; D might be TRBD1 (5 bases). This CDR3 contains 12 residues. V was trimmed by 5 bases and J by 6 bases, leaving 11 bases between them. Germline V CDR1 and CDR2: MDHEN, SYDVKM. CDR3 nucleotides: TGTGCCAGCAGTGCACACCAGGGCGAGCAGTACTTC. Amino acids: CASSAHQGEQYF. The full variable domain, with the rest looked up from reference TRBV28 and TRBJ2-7, is DVKVTQSSRYLVKRTGEKVFLECVQDMDHENMFWYRQDPGLGLRLIYFSYDVKMKEKGDIPEGYSVSREKKERFSLILESASTNQTSMYLCASSAHQGEQYFGPGTRLTVT.

CDR3: CASSPRQGEAQHF. In nucleotides, the CDR3 is TGTGCCAGCAGTCCACGACAGGGGGAGGCCCAGCATTTT. The gene calls are TRBV27 and TRBJ1-5; 9 nucleotides match TRBD1. This CDR3 comprises 13 residues. Germline V gene sequence: CDR1 MNHEY, CDR2 SMNVEV (reference sequence). The V and J ends lost 5 bases and 11 bases, in that order; junction bases with no gene match: 7.

V is TRBV25-1 and J is TRBJ1-2; D uncertain. V was pared by 1 base and J by 2 bases, with 11 bases between. This CDR3 is built from 15 residues. The germline V gene has CDR1 MGHDK and CDR2 SYGVNS. The CDR3 region is CASSESRGTNYGYTF. The CDR3 coding sequence is TGTGCCAGCAGTGAATCCCGGGGAACGAACTATGGCTACACCTTC.

The chain has TRBV7-9 and TRBJ2-5; possibly TRBD1 or TRBD2 for D (7 bases each). Germline loops: CDR1 SEHNR, CDR2 FQNEAQ (reference sequence). CDR3 length: 17 residues. Between the trimmed V and J ends, which lost 5 bases and 4 bases, there was a span of 23 bases. CDR3 loop: CASSVVTGEGMRETQYF. The CDR3 DNA is TGTGCCAGCAGCGTCGTTACAGGGGAGGGGATGAGAGAGACCCAGTACTTC. The full variable domain, completed using reference TRBV7-9 and TRBJ2-5, is DTGVSQNPRHKITKRGQNVTFRCDPISEHNRLYWYRQTLGQGPEFLTYFQNEAQLEKSRLLSDRFSAERPKGSFSTLEIQRTEQGDSAMYLCASSVVTGEGMRETQYFGPGTRLLVL.

The genes are TRBV12-2 and TRBJ2-6; the table assigns TRBD1, which was not confirmed against the DNA. TRBV12-2 is deemed a pseudogene. This CDR3 comprises 19 residues. DNA of the CDR3: TGTGCAAGTCGGCCACGGAACAGGGGGCCTCCGTCTGGGGCCAACGTCCTGACTTTC. This gives the protein CASRPRNRGPPSGANVLTF.

This chain joins TRBV5-1 and TRBJ2-3; 9 bases fit TRBD1. In germline, CDR1 is SGHRS, CDR2 YFSETQ. Germline trimming cut 0 bases from V and 12 bases from J; bases unmatched to any gene: 17. This CDR3 is built from 17 residues. CDR3 residues: CASSLVARQGGLYEQYF. CDR3 DNA: TGCGCCAGCAGCTTGGTGGCTAGACAGGGGGGACTTTACGAACAGTATTTT.

This chain joins TRBV6-6 and TRBJ1-1; TRBD1 aligns across 10 bases. V gave up 3 bases and J gave up 4 bases; unmatched junction bases: 8. The CDR3 is made up of 16 amino acids. Germline V lookup: CDR1 MNHNY, CDR2 SVGAGI (reference sequence). CDR3 nucleotide sequence: TGTGCCAGCAGTTATCTGGGACAGGGGCCGAGCACTGAAGCTTTCTTT. As protein: CASSYLGQGPSTEAFF.

The V gene is TRBV30, the J gene TRBJ1-2; D is unclear. Germline lookup yields CDR1 GTSNPN and CDR2 SVGIG (reference sequence). V shed 0 bases and J shed 8 bases, with 31 bases lying between them. The CDR3 sequence is 19 residues long. The chain's CDR3 is CAWSVPTVVVPMVLRGYTF. In DNA, the CDR3 is TGTGCCTGGAGTGTACCCACGGTGGTCGTACCTATGGTTTTGCGGGGCTACACCTTC. The variable domain in full, with the rest retrieved from reference TRBV30 and TRBJ1-2, is SQTIHQWPATLVQPVGSPLSLECTVEGTSNPNLYWYRQAAGRGLQLLFYSVGIGQISSEVPQNLSASRPQDRQFILSSKKLLLSDSGFYLCAWSVPTVVVPMVLRGYTFGSGTRLTVV.